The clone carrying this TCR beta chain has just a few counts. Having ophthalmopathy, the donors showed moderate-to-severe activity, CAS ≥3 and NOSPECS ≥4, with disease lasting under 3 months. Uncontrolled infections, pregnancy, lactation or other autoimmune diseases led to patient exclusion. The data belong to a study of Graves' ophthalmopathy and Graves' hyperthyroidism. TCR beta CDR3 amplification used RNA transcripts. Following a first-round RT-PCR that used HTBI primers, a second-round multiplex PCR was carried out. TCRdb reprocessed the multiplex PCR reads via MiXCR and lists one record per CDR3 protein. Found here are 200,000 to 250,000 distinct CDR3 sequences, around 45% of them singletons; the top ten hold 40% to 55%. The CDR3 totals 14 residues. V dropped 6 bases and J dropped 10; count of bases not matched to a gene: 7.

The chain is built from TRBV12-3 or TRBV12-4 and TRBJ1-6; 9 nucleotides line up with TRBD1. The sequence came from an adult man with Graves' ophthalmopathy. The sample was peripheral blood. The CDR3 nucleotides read TGTGCCAGCAGCTATGGACAGGGGCGGTCACCCCTCCACTTT. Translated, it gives CASSYGQGRSPLHF.